This T cell receptor beta chain appears in the sequencing data of a study of cytomegalovirus exposure and HLA in healthy donors (dated by TCRdb to about 2017). About the investigation overall: An earlier analysis of about 560 of the donors reported approximately 260 Gb of sequence data and 95 million to 140 million unique TCR beta sequences obtained from around 180 million T cells. Of the 300 to 500 genotyped donors, approximately 80% were placed in the genetic ancestry cluster associated with self-reported Caucasian donors. All discovery cohort repertoires had been generated using a single sequencing platform. On average, about 240,000 unique TCR beta nucleotide sequences were sequenced per donor among several hundred genotyped donors of the cohort, with roughly 18% of those sequences being non-productive. Typing coverage varied by locus: 629-630 donors for A, B, C, DRB1 and DQB1; 522 for DQA1; some 610 for DPA1; 450 to 480 for DPB1. To study patterns of TCR occurrence, a later analysis re-analyzed previously published TCR beta repertoires from 500 to 850 donors and added high-resolution HLA genotyping. Rather than using new phenotypic data, the later analysis identified candidate immune exposures from TCR beta sequences and from how often those sequences occurred across donors. To predict cytomegalovirus infection status, the study combined high-throughput TCR immunosequencing, statistical association of individual TCRs with disease status, and machine learning. Using immunosequencing, the study profiled T cell repertoires from some 670 subjects and related those repertoires to cytomegalovirus serostatus. An early release covering just under 650 HLA-typed donors comprised about 300 gigabases of sequencing data and roughly 86 million unique TCR sequences. Because of strong linkage in the cohort, roughly five DR-DQ haplotypes were treated as single units for association and clustering. An earlier analysis of 587 of the donors applied high-throughput TCR beta sequencing to assess whether each TCR beta V gene segment acted as functional or pseudogenic. Class I and class II HLA loci were covered by the typing at four-digit resolution. The study was designed to test whether signatures of past pathogen exposure could be identified by cataloging public T cell receptors. Along with the approximately 700-subject first cohort, a separate validation cohort of around 110 different subjects was used. Donor age, sex, ethnicity and CMV serostatus were collected together with the repertoire data. A later genetic analysis used genome-wide SNP genotypes for about 65% of the roughly 700 donors, treating that subset as a discovery cohort. General study outcomes and caveats: Specific HLA alleles were associated with 15,000 to 20,000 TCR beta sequences at a false discovery rate of 0.05 in a later analysis. Some IMGT-functional V segments, including TRBV6-2 and TRBV6-3, could not be told apart with the 87-base-pair reads, so those segments were excluded. HLA typing was unavailable for some donors at each locus, so association tests used only the typed subset. In vitro tests confirmed that a few of the cytomegalovirus-associated TCR beta chains recognize cytomegalovirus antigens. CMV serostatus was the only immune exposure information available for the cohort. A further reported finding was that TCR beta sequences accurately predicted the HLA-A and HLA-B alleles for most subjects in the first cohort. A later analysis found that most CMV-associated TCR beta chains appeared HLA-restricted, with HLA associations seemingly driven largely by CMV exposure. Cytomegalovirus status was reported to be diagnosed by the classifier with high specificity and sensitivity in both the original and validation cohorts. A later genetic analysis associated a missense DCLRE1C variant with V-gene and J-gene trimming of TCR beta chains, and an independent cohort replicated the association. In the study, 164 TCR beta chains were listed as associated with cytomegalovirus. According to a later genetic analysis, donors in an Asian-associated ancestry cluster had fewer N-insertions in productive TCRs than the roughly 660-donor mean. Across donors, most TCR sequences were observed very rarely, whereas some public TCRs were present in many individuals. Linkage disequilibrium might explain the correlated functional status among segregating V segments, but an unknown experimental factor could not be excluded. Strong co-occurrence of HLA alleles, especially DR and DQ, made assigning TCR associations to individual alleles difficult. The cohort was sequenced for TCR beta chains only, and without alpha or paired-chain data the features that could be detected were limited. Broadly in line with IMGT annotations, most TCR beta V segments showed up in productive rearrangements about 87% or about 30% of the time in an earlier analysis of several hundred of the donors. Presence/absence analyses assumed roughly uniform sequencing depth across donors, an assumption that may not hold. It was suggested by the authors that the approach could potentially be generalized to other disease states and immunological phenotypes. A cluster of highly shared sequence variants was judged likely to be a technical artifact of the sequencing pipeline. The earlier analysis of approximately 540 of the donors excluded fewer than 20 rarely observed V segments, including chromosome 9 orphons, because counts were too low. According to a later analysis, parvovirus B19, influenza, CMV and Epstein-Barr virus appeared linked to several top co-occurrence clusters. A later analysis found that TCR association rates varied across HLA loci, with DRB1 alleles showing the most associated TCRs and HLA-C alleles the fewest. A later analysis found that HLA-associated TCR beta chains were more clonally expanded and had lower generation probabilities than equally common non-associated chains.

Receptor libraries were prepared by the immunoSEQ multiplex PCR assay. For the multiplex PCR, a mixture combining 60 forward primers for TCR Vbeta segments and 13 reverse primers for TCR Jbeta segments was used. The CDR3 region of rearranged TCR beta genes was amplified from genomic DNA with a multiplex PCR assay. The amplified TCR beta libraries were sequenced on the Illumina HiSeq System as 87-base-pair reads. The source study handled its data this way. A later analysis tallied tens of millions of unique TCR beta chains across the 550 to 850 repertoires, and approximately 12 million of those chains were shared by two or more donors. Raw reads were error-corrected and collapsed into unique sequences by a nearest-neighbor algorithm in which closely related sequences were merged to remove PCR and sequencing errors. To assign V, D and J gene segments, CDR3 sequences were aligned to IMGT reference sequences. Each retained sequence needed at least a six-nucleotide match to both a V gene segment and a J gene segment. Rearrangements were classified as productive when the CDR3 lacked stop codons and remained in frame with V and J, and all other rearrangements were classified as non-productive. Following IMGT convention, CDR3 was defined as the stretch from the second conserved V-encoded cysteine up to the conserved J-encoded phenylalanine. Sequences without an unambiguous match to a single V gene segment were excluded from the earlier analysis of a few hundred of the donors. An earlier analysis of under 750 of the donors called V segments functional above 56.7% productive rearrangements and segregating when the between-donor standard deviation exceeded 5%. A statistical classification framework was built for diagnosing cytomegalovirus status from the catalog of TCR beta chain sequences. V and J gene assignment, in a later analysis, came from comparing TCR nucleotide sequences with IMGT/GENE-DB human TR gene sequences. The TCRdist pipeline was used in a later analysis to assign CDR3 sequences and most-parsimonious VDJ recombination scenarios. A later analysis defined each TCR beta chain by its CDR3 amino acid sequence plus V-gene family, and excluded reads lacking a unique V-gene family. As a way to deal with suspected cross-contamination and a sequencing artifact, a later analysis dropped 450 to 600 nucleotide sequences that were highly shared and had low generation probability. In a later analysis, a clonal expansion index was calculated for each public chain from normalized within-repertoire ranks of inferred template counts. In a later analysis, generation probabilities were computed using a VDJ recombination model fitted to out-of-frame rearrangements, and the results were checked against IGoR. Hypergeometric tests were used in a later analysis to score TCR-TCR, TCR-HLA and TCR-CMV co-occurrence, with a repertoire-size bias correction applied to the TCR pairs. In a later analysis, false discovery rates were estimated by permuting HLA or CMV assignments 20 times. A later analysis grouped co-occurring TCRs with DBSCAN, adding TCRdist sequence similarity when clustering within HLA-allele-positive subsets. Repertoires with fewer than 30,000 or more than 120,000 public chains, plus five repertoires with anomalous nucleotide sharing, were excluded from co-occurrence clustering. TCRdb's version of the immuneACCESS table is confined to in-frame rearrangements and falls short of the full clone set. An unresolved V gene accounts for under half of the shortfall where checked; the remainder is of unknown origin. The V and J calls and the clone size are those of that table, but D and trimming were determined from the DNA. The sample profile shows 140,000 or so clones; approximately 91% of them were found once. Roughly 0.5% of the sample is held by the ten biggest clonotypes.

In total, over 600 healthy bone marrow donors made up the cohort. At the time of sampling, all cohort members were nominally healthy, though unrecorded immune exposures were likely present. The donor tested CMV seronegative and was one of the 352 seronegative cohort members. A peripheral blood sample was provided by each donor, and peripheral blood mononuclear cells were used for TCR beta sequencing. The Qiagen DNeasy Blood Extraction Kit was used to extract genomic DNA from the blood cell samples. V is trimmed back by 4 bases and J by 6 bases, and the junction contains 5 bases that no gene match accounts for. CDR1 and CDR2 (SGHVS, FQNEAQ) derive from the germline V gene. The CDR3 numbers 14 residues from cysteine through phenylalanine. Here the CDR3 DNA is all that survives: 42 bases in frame from base 1. A note on this clone: Its antigen is not yet known. Base qualities are not at hand, and no much larger clone is one base apart.

The chain couples TRBV7-8 to TRBJ2-2; 7 nucleotides in the junction match TRBD1. The clonotype was recovered from a woman between 40 and 55 years old in good health and CMV-seronegative. Sequenced: PBMCs. The CDR3 is CASSSQGVAGELFF. The DNA is TGTGCCAGCAGCTCCCAGGGGGTGGCCGGGGAGCTGTTTTTT.